This T cell receptor beta chain is from a study of T cells after yellow fever vaccination. This clonotype was seen at least ten times. TCRdb reprocessed the 5' RACE reads with MiXCR, giving one entry per CDR3 protein. The table records over 110,000 distinct CDR3 sequences, 7.7% of them present only once. Trimming took 0 bases from V and 3 from J, leaving 14 bases between them. Germline lookup yields CDR1 SGHTA and CDR2 FQGNSA. This CDR3 comprises 16 residues. The sequenced sample was CD4+ T cells sorted from PBMCs, obtained 5 days after the yellow fever booster vaccination. The chain recombines TRBV7-2 with TRBJ2-5, with D possibly being TRBD2 (5 bases). The sequence came from a man in his thirties or forties who received the YFV17D yellow fever vaccine. CDR3 region: CASSLAFGVGEETQYF. CDR3 DNA sequence: TGTGCCAGCAGCTTAGCTTTTGGAGTCGGGGAAGAGACCCAGTACTTC.